These 23 T cell receptor beta chains were sequenced from one sample in a study of human T cells and chemical hapten exposure. Time point specified: healthy volunteer bleed at 6 weeks. Extraction yielded total RNA from whole blood (unfractionated). Using its own MiXCR run on the RACE reads, TCRdb lists one record per CDR3 protein. The sample holds some 81,000 distinct CDR3 sequences, approximately 8.6% seen once. The specimen sequenced was whole blood. The origin of the receptors is a female donor in good health. Some clones in this sample may be carry-over from other donors' samples.

This clonotype was seen a handful of times. An end of the junction does not agree with germline; a read error may underlie this. The V gene is TRBV12-3 or TRBV12-4, the J gene TRBJ2-5, with D unclear. The CDR3 is 13 residues long. CDR3 sequence reads: CASSLVPGETQYF. The CDR3 nucleotides are TGTGCCAGCAGCTTAGTGCCAGGAGAGACCCAGTACTTC.

This clonotype was observed many times. CDR3 sequence (DNA): TGTGCCAGCAGCAACCACGGTTCTTTGAACACTGAAGCTTTCTTT. Translated: CASSNHGSLNTEAFF. This chain uses TRBV12-3 or TRBV12-4 with TRBJ1-1, with D unresolved. The length of the CDR3 is 15 residues. V dropped 6 bases and J dropped 0 bases, with 14 bases sitting between them.

At least ten counts were recorded for this clonotype. The chain couples TRBV10-3 to TRBJ2-1; D may match TRBD1 or TRBD2 (7 bases each). The CDR3 runs 15 residues. CDR1 and CDR2 from the germline V gene are ENHRY and SYGVKD. Trimming shortened V by 6 bases and J by 2 bases, and 14 bases separated the two germline ends. The DNA for the CDR3 is TGTGCCATCAGCCCACAGGGGACTACCTACAATGAGCAGTTCTTC. It translates to CAISPQGTTYNEQFF.

This clonotype was found a few times. This chain links TRBV18 with TRBJ1-1, with 7 bases lining up with TRBD1. The CDR3 is 16 residues long. Germline V gene sequence: CDR1 KGHSH, CDR2 LQKENI. V shed 1 base, J shed 4 bases, and the junction held 9 bases outside the gene matches. CDR3 sequence: CASSPRQQGSGTEAFF. CDR3 nucleotide sequence: TGTGCCAGCTCACCACGCCAACAGGGGTCAGGCACTGAAGCTTTCTTT.

The table lists this clonotype with many counts. This chain uses TRBV20-1 with TRBJ1-4; 9 positions match TRBD1. CDR3 length: 20 residues. In germline, CDR1 is DFQATT, CDR2 SNEGSKA (reference sequence). With V trimmed by 3 bases and J by 0 bases, 17 bases remained unmatched. CDR3 coding DNA: TGCAGTGCTAGTGAAGTGTATGCCGGGACAGGGATTGCAACTAATGAAAAACTGTTTTTT. Amino acid sequence: CSASEVYAGTGIATNEKLFF.

The J gene is TRBJ1-2, the V gene TRBV29-1; D perhaps matches TRBD1 (5 bases). Germline CDR1 and CDR2: SQVTM and ANQGSEA. Trimming shortened V by 7 bases and J by 10 bases, and 16 bases separated the two germline ends. This CDR3 is 11 amino acids long. CDR3 nucleotides: TGCAGCGGTGTGGTGGGGGAGGTCTACACCTTC. Translation: CSGVVGEVYTF.

V is TRBV5-4 and J is TRBJ1-2; 7 nucleotides match TRBD1. The length of the CDR3 is 16 residues. Germline V lookup: CDR1 SGHNT, CDR2 YYREEE (reference sequence). The V and J ends lost 0 bases and 2 bases, in that order; junction bases with no gene match: 7. In DNA form, the CDR3 reads TGTGCCAGCAGCTTGGGTAGAGGGGGCGAAAACTATGGCTACACCTTC. It is translated as CASSLGRGGENYGYTF.

This clonotype has at least ten counts. The chain joins TRBV29-1 to TRBJ2-3; 13 bases are shared with TRBD2. This CDR3 spans 16 amino acids. Germline lookup yields CDR1 SQVTM and CDR2 ANQGSEA. The junction had 8 bases not matched to a gene; V was cut back by 7 bases and J by 1 base. This CDR3 is CSALGLAGPRTDTQYF. The CDR3 DNA reads as TGCAGCGCCTTGGGACTAGCGGGGCCCCGCACAGATACGCAGTATTTT.

This clonotype appeared a few times. The CDR3 nucleotides are TGTGCCAGCAGTGCTATGGTGGTGAGCAGCTACGAGCAGTACTTC. Translation gives CASSAMVVSSYEQYF. This chain links TRBV2 with TRBJ2-7; D not resolved. The CDR3 consists of 15 residues. Per germline, CDR1 SNHLY and CDR2 FYNNEI. V was clipped by 4 bases and J by 3 bases, with 16 bases between them.

The gene calls are TRBV5-1 and TRBJ1-6; D gene uncertain. Germline loops: CDR1 SGHRS, CDR2 YFSETQ. This CDR3 has 15 amino acids. Trimming cost V 3 bases and J 8 bases, with 15 bases left between them. In DNA, the CDR3 is TGCGCCAGCAGCTCACGACCCCAGACCGATTCACCCCTCCACTTT. Its protein product is CASSSRPQTDSPLHF.

Note on this clonotype: This may be a read error, as it is one base from a much larger clone. V is TRBV2 and J is TRBJ2-6, with D unresolved. The V end was cut by 7 bases, the J end by 0 bases, with 7 bases between. The CDR3 is made up of 14 amino acids. Per germline, CDR1 SNHLY and CDR2 FYNNEI. Here the CDR3 reads CASNSCSGANVLTF. DNA of the CDR3: TGTGCCAGCAATTCGTGCTCTGGGGCCAACGTCCTGACTTTC.

This clonotype was counted many times. The V gene is TRBV6-6, the J gene TRBJ2-7; D call uncertain. CDR1 is MNHNY, CDR2 SVGAGI, per germline (reference sequence). Trimming removed 7 bases at V and 4 bases at J, with 14 bases between. The CDR3 consists of 13 residues. The CDR3 bases are TGTGCCAGCAATCCTAGTTCGGTGTACGAGCAGTACTTC. Translated, it gives CASNPSSVYEQYF.

The chain couples TRBV20-1 to TRBJ2-7; 8 nucleotides align to TRBD1. Trimming cost V 5 bases and J 1 base; bases outside gene matches: 10. Germline loops: CDR1 DFQATT, CDR2 SNEGSKA (reference sequence). The CDR3 consists of 15 residues. The CDR3 coding sequence is TGCAGTGCTTACCGGGGACAGGAGATGTCCTACGAGCAGTACTTC. This codes for CSAYRGQEMSYEQYF.

There are many counts of this clonotype. J is TRBJ2-1 and V is TRBV20-1; D gene ambiguous. Per germline, CDR1 DFQATT and CDR2 SNEGSKA (reference sequence). The V end was cut by 7 bases, the J end by 1 base, with 5 bases between. The CDR3 contains 11 residues. CDR3 in DNA: TGCAGTGTCTCTTCCTACAATGAGCAGTTCTTC. It is translated as CSVSSYNEQFF.

This clonotype was detected a few times. The chain combines TRBV2 with TRBJ1-1; D perhaps matches TRBD1 (6 bases). Germline V lookup: CDR1 SNHLY, CDR2 FYNNEI. The CDR3 has 13 residues. V was pared by 4 bases and J by 5 bases, with 11 bases between. CDR3 residues: CASSVQGWTEAFF. The CDR3 region has the DNA TGTGCCAGCAGTGTACAGGGTTGGACTGAAGCTTTCTTT. Full variable domain (outside the CDR3, taken from reference TRBV2 and TRBJ1-1): EPEVTQTPSHQVTQMGQEVILRCVPISNHLYFYWYRQILGQKVEFLVSFYNNEISEKSEIFDDQFSVERPDGSNFTLKIRSTKLEDSAMYFCASSVQGWTEAFFGQGTRLTVV.

This clonotype has just a few counts. The rearrangement uses TRBV5-4 and TRBJ1-1, with 8 bases aligning to TRBD1. CDR1 is SGHNT and CDR2 is YYREEE in the germline V gene (reference sequence). V trimming: 0 bases; J trimming: 5 bases; junction bases outside the gene matches: 6. The CDR3 loop spans 15 amino acids. The chain's CDR3 is CASSLETGGGTEAFF. CDR3 coding DNA: TGTGCCAGCAGCTTGGAAACAGGGGGGGGGACTGAAGCTTTCTTT.

V usage is TRBV14 and J usage is TRBJ2-3; D not resolved. This CDR3 contains 15 residues. Trimming took off 2 bases at V and 0 bases at J, with 9 bases between the two ends. Per germline, CDR1 SGHDN and CDR2 FVKESK. In nucleotides, the CDR3 is TGTGCCAGCAGCCAACAATTGGACAGCACAGATACGCAGTATTTT. The encoded protein is CASSQQLDSTDTQYF. The full variable domain, completed using reference TRBV14 and TRBJ2-3, is EAGVTQFPSHSVIEKGQTVTLRCDPISGHDNLYWYRRVMGKEIKFLLHFVKESKQDESGMPNNRFLAERTGGTYSTLKVQPAELEDSGVYFCASSQQLDSTDTQYFGPGTRLTVL.

This clonotype was seen many times. J is TRBJ1-1 and V is TRBV7-2, with a possible D match to TRBD1 (6 bases). The germline gives CDR1 SGHTA, CDR2 FQGNSA. The ends were cut back, 3 bases at V and 8 bases at J, with 13 bases in the middle. The CDR3 runs 13 residues. This CDR3 reads CASSFVTQGEAFF. For the CDR3, the DNA is TGTGCCAGCAGCTTTGTAACGCAGGGGGAAGCTTTCTTT.

The chain employs TRBV6-5 and TRBJ2-3; 7 bases fit TRBD2. The V segment lost 4 bases and the J segment 1 base; nucleotides outside the gene matches: 2. The CDR3 sequence is 14 residues long. From germline, CDR1 is MNHEY and CDR2 SVGAGI. CDR3 in DNA: TGTGCCAGCAGTTCAGCGGGGCGCACAGATACGCAGTATTTT. Translating gives CASSSAGRTDTQYF.

In this sample, this clonotype turned up many times. The chain couples TRBV7-2 to TRBJ2-3, with unresolved D. There are 15 residues in the CDR3. V lost 5 bases to trimming and J lost 1 base, with 13 bases between them. Germline-derived CDR1 and CDR2 are SGHTA and FQGNSA. The CDR3 nucleotides read TGTGCCAGCAGCCTGAGCCGACCCGGCACAGATACGCAGTATTTT. It translates to CASSLSRPGTDTQYF.

The rearrangement uses TRBV28 and TRBJ2-3; the D gene is possibly TRBD1 (5 bases). Trimming removed 5 bases from V and 1 base from J, with 16 bases in between. The CDR3 is 16 residues long. CDR1 is MDHEN and CDR2 is SYDVKM in the germline V gene. The CDR3 region is CASSSAELGGTDTQYF. The CDR3 bases are TGTGCCAGCAGTAGCGCGGAGCTAGGGGGCACAGATACGCAGTATTTT.

The chain recombines TRBV7-9 with TRBJ1-3; 9 bases are a match to TRBD1. The CDR3 runs to 16 residues. The germline V gene encodes CDR1 SEHNR and CDR2 FQNEAQ (reference sequence). The V segment lost 5 bases and the J segment 2 bases; nucleotides outside the gene matches: 7. CDR3 coding DNA: TGTGCCAGCAGCCCGAAGGACAGGGGTACTGGAAACACCATATATTTT. This sequence encodes CASSPKDRGTGNTIYF.

There are many counts of this clonotype. This chain uses TRBV20-1 with TRBJ1-5; unclear D gene. Germline-derived CDR1 and CDR2 are DFQATT and SNEGSKA (reference sequence). With 4 bases removed from V and 0 bases from J, the gap between germline ends came to 7 bases. CDR3 size: 13 residues. The DNA of the CDR3 is TGCAGTGCTACTGGCGTTAGCAATCAGCCCCAGCATTTT. Translating gives CSATGVSNQPQHF.